The TCR beta chain under discussion was sequenced for a study of regulatory T cells in long-lasting Graves disease. Study-level findings and limits: Reduced TCR diversity was observed in persistent Graves' patients versus newly diagnosed patients.

For this clonotype: Its antigen remains unidentified.

Sample time point: newly diagnosed GD, antithyroid drugs for less than 3 months. RNA extracted from PBMCs served as the sequencing template. A blood draw put around 9 milliliters of peripheral blood into EDTA tubes. For TCR beta, libraries came from iRepertoire HTBI primers and Arm-PCR of CDR3 regions. TCRdb fed the multiplex PCR reads into MiXCR, producing one record per CDR3 protein. This table has a few hundred thousand distinct CDR3 sequences, approximately 10% appearing once. This same sample was also part of a study on T cells in Graves' hyperthyroidism and ophthalmopathy. That report notes: Recently diagnosed hyperthyroidism of less than 2 months' duration affected patients aged 18 to 65.

This receptor was taken from a woman aged 18 to 35 with Graves disease. The sample here was peripheral blood mononuclear cells (PBMCs), taken at new diagnosis, from a patient treated with antithyroid drugs.

The CDR3 sequence: CASSPKDSYSNQPQHF. The CDR3 nucleotides are TGTGCCAGCAGCCCAAAAGACAGCTATAGCAATCAGCCCCAGCATTTT. V usage is TRBV7-6 and J usage is TRBJ1-5; D is possibly TRBD1 (5 bases). The ends were cut back, 5 bases at V and 0 bases at J, with 14 bases in the middle. Germline V gives CDR1 SGHVS, CDR2 FNYEAQ. The CDR3 length is 16 residues.